This T cell receptor (beta chain) originates from a study of shared clonotypes between healthy human individuals. It was at deep level that the assay was run. Researchers divided each subset's genomic DNA evenly across several immunoSEQ plates. Assay used: immunoSEQ multiplex PCR; TCRdb lists only in-frame clones, some missing. Of approximately 500,000 clones in the sample, about 84% were seen once. There are 14 residues in the CDR3. Germline V CDR1 and CDR2: WSHSY, SAAADI. Trimming shortened V by 3 bases and J by 3 bases, and 11 bases separated the two germline ends. The table lists this clone with a count of one.

The clonotype originates from a woman aged 40 to 49 in good health. Some clones in this sample may be carry-over from other donors' samples. Sequenced: PBMCs. This chain links TRBV10-2 with TRBJ1-1, with D unclear. In DNA form, the CDR3 reads TGCGCCAGCAGTGACTCCCGACGGGACACTGAAGCTTTCTTT. Translated, it gives CASSDSRRDTEAFF.